A selection of T cell receptor beta chains follows, all from one sample in a study of T-cell reconstitution after alpha-beta-depleted transplantation in children. TCRdb reanalysed the PCR reads using MiXCR and keeps one entry per CDR3 protein. Of 300,000 or so distinct CDR3 sequences in the sample, approximately 9.6% were seen once. The sequencing used PBMCs from the stem cell graft donor, collected from the stem cell graft. These receptors all come from a human donor who donated a stem cell graft to a child with SCID. The CDR3 runs from the conserved cysteine through the conserved F or W. The D gene is left open where the match is weak. Rows give clone size only sometimes, using once, few, many, or a class for an expanded clone.

d_call: -; cdr3_length: 14; v_call: TRBV12-3/TRBV12-4; j_call: TRBJ1-4; clone_size: few; cdr3_aa: CASSLGASNEKLFF; cdr3_nt: TGTGCCAGCAGTTTAGGGGCATCAAATGAAAAACTGTTTTTT
d_call: -; cdr3_length: 13; v_call: TRBV12-3/TRBV12-4; j_call: TRBJ2-7; clone_size: many; cdr3_aa: CASSFQGNDEQYF; cdr3_nt: TGTGCCAGCAGTTTTCAGGGGAACGACGAGCAGTACTTC
d_call: -; cdr3_length: 15; v_call: TRBV4-1; j_call: TRBJ2-5; clone_size: many; cdr3_aa: CASSQVGTSYETQYF; cdr3_nt: TGCGCCAGCAGCCAAGTTGGGACATCCTATGAGACCCAGTACTTC
d_call: -; cdr3_length: 16; v_call: TRBV6-1; j_call: TRBJ2-2; clone_size: many; cdr3_aa: CASSPLDSTNAGELFF; cdr3_nt: TGTGCCAGCAGTCCTCTAGACAGCACGAACGCCGGGGAGCTGTTTTTT
d_call: -; cdr3_length: 12; v_call: TRBV5-1; j_call: TRBJ2-7; clone_size: many; cdr3_aa: CASSLVSYEQYF; cdr3_nt: TGTGCCAGCAGCTTAGTTTCCTACGAGCAGTACTTC
d_call: TRBD2; cdr3_length: 17; v_call: TRBV18; j_call: TRBJ2-3; clone_size: -; cdr3_aa: CASSRSALAEITDTQYF; cdr3_nt: TGTGCCAGCTCACGATCTGCGCTAGCGGAGATCACAGATACGCAGTATTTT
d_call: TRBD1; cdr3_length: 15; v_call: TRBV7-9; j_call: TRBJ2-3; clone_size: -; cdr3_aa: CASSPPQGAVDTQYF; cdr3_nt: TGTGCCAGCAGCCCCCCGCAGGGGGCTGTAGATACGCAGTATTTT
d_call: -; cdr3_length: 13; v_call: TRBV7-6; j_call: TRBJ1-1; clone_size: -; cdr3_aa: CASSLAKTTEAFF; cdr3_nt: TGTGCCAGCAGCTTAGCGAAAACCACTGAAGCTTTCTTT
d_call: -; cdr3_length: 13; v_call: TRBV3-1; j_call: TRBJ1-1; clone_size: few; cdr3_aa: CASRQIGNTEAFF; cdr3_nt: TGTGCCAGCAGACAAATAGGGAACACTGAAGCTTTCTTT
d_call: -; cdr3_length: 13; v_call: TRBV11-2; j_call: TRBJ1-6; clone_size: few; cdr3_aa: CASTVGLNSPLHF; cdr3_nt: TGTGCCAGCACCGTGGGGCTCAATTCACCCCTCCACTTT
d_call: -; cdr3_length: 13; v_call: TRBV10-3; j_call: TRBJ2-7; clone_size: -; cdr3_aa: CAISEGGNYEQYF; cdr3_nt: TGTGCCATCAGTGAGGGGGGAAACTACGAGCAGTACTTC
d_call: -; cdr3_length: 14; v_call: TRBV7-7; j_call: TRBJ2-2; clone_size: few; cdr3_aa: CASSLTASAGELFF; cdr3_nt: TGTGCCAGCAGCCTGACCGCGAGCGCCGGGGAGCTGTTTTTT
d_call: TRBD1; cdr3_length: 15; v_call: TRBV7-8; j_call: TRBJ2-7; clone_size: few; cdr3_aa: CASSLRQGAAYEQYF; cdr3_nt: TGTGCCAGCAGCTTAAGACAGGGGGCGGCCTACGAGCAGTACTTC
d_call: TRBD2; cdr3_length: 17; v_call: TRBV7-9; j_call: TRBJ2-3; clone_size: -; cdr3_aa: CASSPSMTSGGLDTQYF; cdr3_nt: TGTGCCAGCAGCCCATCAATGACTAGCGGGGGTTTGGATACGCAGTATTTT
d_call: -; cdr3_length: 14; v_call: TRBV5-4; j_call: TRBJ1-1; clone_size: -; cdr3_aa: CASSLWGSATEAFF; cdr3_nt: TGTGCCAGCAGCTTATGGGGGAGTGCCACTGAAGCTTTCTTT
d_call: -; cdr3_length: 13; v_call: TRBV6-1; j_call: TRBJ2-2; clone_size: -; cdr3_aa: CASRRANTGELFF; cdr3_nt: TGTGCCAGCCGTAGAGCGAACACCGGGGAGCTGTTTTTT
d_call: -; cdr3_length: 14; v_call: TRBV20-1; j_call: TRBJ2-7; clone_size: many; cdr3_aa: CSARDSGFSYEQYF; cdr3_nt: TGCAGTGCTAGAGATTCGGGGTTTTCCTACGAGCAGTACTTC
d_call: TRBD1; cdr3_length: 16; v_call: TRBV12-3/TRBV12-4; j_call: TRBJ2-5; clone_size: few; cdr3_aa: CASRGGGQGAEIPQYF; cdr3_nt: TGTGCCAGCAGGGGGGGGGGACAGGGGGCGGAGATTCCCCAGTACTTC
d_call: -; cdr3_length: 13; v_call: TRBV5-1; j_call: TRBJ2-7; clone_size: many; cdr3_aa: CASSLAVSYEQYF; cdr3_nt: TGTGCCAGCAGTTTAGCAGTCTCCTACGAGCAGTACTTC
d_call: -; cdr3_length: 13; v_call: TRBV20-1; j_call: TRBJ2-2; clone_size: -; cdr3_aa: CSARDIITGELFF; cdr3_nt: TGCAGTGCTAGAGATATCATCACCGGGGAGCTGTTTTTT
d_call: -; cdr3_length: 14; v_call: TRBV2; j_call: TRBJ1-1; clone_size: -; cdr3_aa: CASRRDRMNTEAFF; cdr3_nt: TGTGCCAGTCGTCGGGACCGCATGAACACTGAAGCTTTCTTT
d_call: -; cdr3_length: 15; v_call: TRBV6-5; j_call: TRBJ2-3; clone_size: few; cdr3_aa: CASSSAGLPTDTQYF; cdr3_nt: TGTGCCAGCAGTTCCGCGGGACTCCCCACAGATACGCAGTATTTT